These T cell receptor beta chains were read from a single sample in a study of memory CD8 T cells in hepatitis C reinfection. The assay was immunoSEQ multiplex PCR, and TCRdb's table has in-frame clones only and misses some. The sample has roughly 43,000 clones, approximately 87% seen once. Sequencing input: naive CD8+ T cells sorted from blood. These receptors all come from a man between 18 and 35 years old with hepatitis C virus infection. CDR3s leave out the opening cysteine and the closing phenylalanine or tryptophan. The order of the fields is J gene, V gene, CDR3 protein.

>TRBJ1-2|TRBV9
ASTTSVAYGYT
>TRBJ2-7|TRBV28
ASSGDISYEQY
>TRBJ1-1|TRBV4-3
ASSQDRSISGAEAF
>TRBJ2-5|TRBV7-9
ASSFETRGETQY
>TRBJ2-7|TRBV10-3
AISDSGTGGFNEQY
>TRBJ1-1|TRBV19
ASSTLIDGGAF
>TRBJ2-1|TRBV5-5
ASSDTTYTSGAYNEQF
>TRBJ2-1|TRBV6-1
ASSELGGQGLYNEQF
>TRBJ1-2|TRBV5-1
ASSLGRGWEGYGYT
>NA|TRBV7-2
ASSSLRVGVDEQY
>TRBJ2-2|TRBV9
ASSVGQGGGELF
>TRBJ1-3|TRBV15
ATTPGGHSGNTIY
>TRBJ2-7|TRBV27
ASGPPAGTSYEQY
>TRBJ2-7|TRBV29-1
SVEDPDSSYEQY
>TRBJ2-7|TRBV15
ATSGSLAALSYEQY
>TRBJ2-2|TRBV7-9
ASSGLQRAAGELF
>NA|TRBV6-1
ASSVMLAGVYEQY
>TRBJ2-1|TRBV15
ATSRERSGRGNEQF
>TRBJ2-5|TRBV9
ASSVEGGPRTQY
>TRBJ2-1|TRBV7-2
ASSSLAGPGSYNEQF
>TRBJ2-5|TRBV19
ASSRLAGVQETQY
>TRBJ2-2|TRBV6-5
ASSLGQAGELF
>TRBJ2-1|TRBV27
ASSLLGQGTDEQF
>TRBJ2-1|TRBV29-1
SVEDWGQGTASSQF
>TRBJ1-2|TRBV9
ASSHLGGGGYT
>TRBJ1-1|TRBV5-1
ASSTGAGEAF
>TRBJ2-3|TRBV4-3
ASSEGQGVTDTQY
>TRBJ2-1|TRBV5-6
ASSPQGAYYNEQF
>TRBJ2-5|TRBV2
ASTRQGIRETQY
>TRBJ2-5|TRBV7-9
ASSLLGQGDQETQY
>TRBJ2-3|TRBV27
ASSRLAGGAVDTQY
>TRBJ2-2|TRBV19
ASSIFISPSGELF
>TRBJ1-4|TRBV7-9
ASSVQGLNEKLF
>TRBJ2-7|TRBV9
ASSVASGQPYEQY
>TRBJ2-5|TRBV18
ASSPAQGVGETQY
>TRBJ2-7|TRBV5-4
ASSWGTAFDEQY
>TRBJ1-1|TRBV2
ASSDVRTGDTEAF
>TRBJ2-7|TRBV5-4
ASSLNSYEQY
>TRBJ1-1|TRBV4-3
ASSQIHRGINTEAF
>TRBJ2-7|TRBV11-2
ASSLGLLEQY
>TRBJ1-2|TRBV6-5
ASSYSATLDRLGYT
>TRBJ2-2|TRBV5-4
ASSSRSFGELF
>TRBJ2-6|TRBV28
ASSLRNGANVLT
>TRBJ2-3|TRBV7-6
ASSLAQGQFTDTQY
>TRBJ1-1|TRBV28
ASSSTVRQGSHTEAF
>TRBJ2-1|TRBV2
ASSGTLAGGSYNEQF
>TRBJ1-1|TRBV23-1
ASSHSGVNTEAF
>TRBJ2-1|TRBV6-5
ASSYGTGSGNEQF
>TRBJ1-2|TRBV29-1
SVQTGFYGYT
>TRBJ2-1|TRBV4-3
ASSQGASGGAGNEQF
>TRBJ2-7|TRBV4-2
ASSPGTSDYGQY
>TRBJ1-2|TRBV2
ASSAGTPDYGYT
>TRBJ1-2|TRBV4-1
ASSQDPDSYGYT
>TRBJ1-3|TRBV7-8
ASSPRIDRGLDTIY
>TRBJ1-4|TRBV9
ASSTRTGELNEKLF